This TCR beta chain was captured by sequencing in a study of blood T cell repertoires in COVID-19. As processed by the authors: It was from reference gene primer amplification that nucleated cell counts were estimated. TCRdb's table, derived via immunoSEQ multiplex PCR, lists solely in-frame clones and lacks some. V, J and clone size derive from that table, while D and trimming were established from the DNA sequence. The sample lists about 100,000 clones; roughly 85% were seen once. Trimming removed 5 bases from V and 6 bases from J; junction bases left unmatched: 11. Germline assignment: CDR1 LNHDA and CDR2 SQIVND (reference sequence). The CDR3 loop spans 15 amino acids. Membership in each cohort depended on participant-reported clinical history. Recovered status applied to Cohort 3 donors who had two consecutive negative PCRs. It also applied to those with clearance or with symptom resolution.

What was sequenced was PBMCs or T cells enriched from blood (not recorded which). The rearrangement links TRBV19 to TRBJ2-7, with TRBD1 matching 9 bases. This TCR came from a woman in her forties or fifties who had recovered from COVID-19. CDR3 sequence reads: CASSPGTGSPSEQYF. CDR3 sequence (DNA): TGTGCCAGTAGTCCAGGGACAGGGAGCCCAAGCGAGCAGTACTTC.